The present TCR beta chain was sequenced within a study of cytomegalovirus exposure and HLA in healthy donors. Study in general: Counted in an early data release were approximately 80 million unique TCRs from HLA-typed donors.

This clone was observed once. This CDR3 comprises 15 residues. CDR1 SGHRS and CDR2 YFSETQ come from the germline V gene. The study ran its PCR with 60 Vbeta and 13 Jbeta primers. Generated by immunoSEQ multiplex PCR, the TCRdb table keeps only in-frame clones and is missing some. The repertoire includes around 150,000 clones, around 74% of them detected once, and 6.3% sits in the top ten. The rearrangement links TRBV5-1 to TRBJ2-5; 7 bases map to TRBD2. The assigned J gene may be wrong: the sequence end matches TRBJ2-7 better. The sequence was obtained from a man aged 45-65 years in good health and CMV-seropositive. The source material was PBMCs. The chain's CDR3 is CASSLGEGLSYEQYF. The CDR3 region has the DNA TGCGCCAGCAGCTTGGGGGAGGGCCTGTCCTACGAGCAGTACTTC.